This passage covers 26 T cell receptor beta chains from one sample sequenced in a study of post-analysis software for immune sequencing data. Study observations and caveats: Patients showed TRBV5-6, TRBV5-1 and TRBV20-1 among about five TRBV segments more frequent than in controls.

Unique molecular identifiers featured in each of the TCR beta cDNA libraries. TCRdb passed the PCR reads through MiXCR, listing each CDR3 protein once. The sample lists about 540,000 distinct CDR3 sequences; 30% to 40% were seen once. Their target antigens are unknown. Sequences were obtained from blood. These receptors all come from a girl under 18 with multiple sclerosis.

The genes are TRBV2 and TRBJ2-6; the D gene is possibly TRBD2 (6 bases). V lost 4 bases and J 0 bases, leaving 10 bases between the germline ends. The CDR3 covers 16 residues. CDR1 SNHLY and CDR2 FYNNEI come from the germline V gene. Here the CDR3 DNA reads TGTGCCAGCAGTGTTAGGGGAGGCTCTGGGGCCAACGTCCTGACTTTC. Translation gives CASSVRGGSGANVLTF.

In nucleotides, the CDR3 is TGTGCCACCAGTCGGGGGGTTCAGTACAATGAGCAGTTCTTC. Protein product: CATSRGVQYNEQFF. The chain carries TRBV24-1 and TRBJ2-1; 7 bases agree with TRBD2. V shed 6 bases and J 4 bases; nucleotides not matched to a gene: 5. This CDR3 region has 14 residues. The germline gives CDR1 KGHDR, CDR2 SFDVKD.

The gene calls are TRBV7-2 and TRBJ1-2; 7 positions agree with TRBD1. This CDR3 is built from 15 residues. CDR1 is SGHTA, CDR2 FQGNSA, per germline. The ends lost 2 bases at V and 3 bases at J; junction bases unmatched: 6. The CDR3 DNA reads as TGTGCCAGCAGCTTACTCGACAGGGAGGACTATGGCTACACCTTC. The encoded protein is CASSLLDREDYGYTF.

The CDR3 region has the DNA TGTGCCACCAGTGATTTTGCTGGGCAGGGGGACGACAATGAGCAGTTCTTC. Its translation: CATSDFAGQGDDNEQFF. The V call is TRBV24-1, the J call TRBJ2-1; 7 positions agree with TRBD1. The CDR3 length is 17 residues. CDR1 is KGHDR and CDR2 is SFDVKD in the germline V gene. With V trimmed by 1 base and J by 5 bases, 10 bases remained unmatched.

CDR3 nucleotides: TGCAGCGTCGGACAGAACTCCTACGAGCAGTACTTC. Translating it yields CSVGQNSYEQYF. The rearrangement joins TRBV29-1 to TRBJ2-7, with a possible D match to TRBD1 (6 bases). V shed 6 bases and J shed 0 bases, with 9 bases lying between them. The CDR3 is made up of 12 amino acids. CDR1 SQVTM and CDR2 ANQGSEA come from the germline V gene.

The V call is TRBV7-2, the J call TRBJ2-4; D could derive from TRBD1 or TRBD2 (5 bases each). The germline V gene has CDR1 SGHTA and CDR2 FQGNSA. V was cut by 3 bases and J by 13 bases, with 22 bases left in between. This CDR3 region has 15 residues. In DNA form, the CDR3 reads TGTGCCAGCAGCTTTACATCCGGGGCGCCTGGAGAGCAGTACTTC. It is translated as CASSFTSGAPGEQYF.

The rearrangement joins TRBV12-3 or TRBV12-4 to TRBJ2-1; D ambiguous. Trimming took off 1 base at V and 3 bases at J, with 7 bases between the two ends. The CDR3 has 14 residues. CDR3 in DNA: TGTGCCAGCAGTTTAGTAGACTTCTACAATGAGCAGTTCTTC. This encodes CASSLVDFYNEQFF.

This chain connects TRBV5-1 to TRBJ1-6; 8 bases fit TRBD1. J lost 8 bases, V lost 4 bases, and 14 bases had no gene match. This CDR3 region has 17 residues. Germline CDR1 reads SGHRS; CDR2 reads YFSETQ. The CDR3 bases are TGCGCCAGCAGCCGGACCTGGCAGGGGGCCTTGGATTCACCCCTCCACTTT. Its translation is CASSRTWQGALDSPLHF.

The V call is TRBV7-9, the J call TRBJ2-3; D might be TRBD2 (5 bases). CDR3 length: 14 residues. Trimming left V 1 base short and J 3 bases short, with 8 bases between. The V gene's germline CDR1 is SEHNR and CDR2 FQNEAQ (reference sequence). The CDR3 nucleotides read TGTGCCAGCAGCTTAGTGGACTTGACAGATACGCAGTATTTT. Amino acid sequence: CASSLVDLTDTQYF.

The table lists this clonotype with a few counts. V gene TRBV12-3 or TRBV12-4 combines with J gene TRBJ2-3; TRBD1 matches at 7 bases. V dropped 5 bases and J dropped 1; count of bases not matched to a gene: 3. The CDR3 spans 14 residues. In DNA form, the CDR3 reads TGTGCCAGCAGTGACAGGGTTGGCACAGATACGCAGTATTTT. Its translation is CASSDRVGTDTQYF.

The chain is built from TRBV7-2 and TRBJ2-1; D is undetermined. The CDR3 is 12 residues long. V lost 5 bases and J 11 bases, leaving 13 bases between the germline ends. Per germline, CDR1 SGHTA and CDR2 FQGNSA. Written as DNA, the CDR3 is TGTGCCAGCAGCCCGAATTACCAGAAGCAGTTCTTC. Protein product: CASSPNYQKQFF.

The chain uses TRBV6-5 and TRBJ2-1, with D possibly TRBD2 on 6 matching bases. V was clipped by 10 bases and J by 4 bases, with 11 bases between them. The V gene's germline CDR1 is MNHEY and CDR2 SVGAGI. The CDR3 consists of 12 residues. CDR3 sequence (DNA): TGTGCCACCCAACGGGAGTACAATGAGCAGTTCTTC. This sequence encodes CATQREYNEQFF.

The J gene is TRBJ1-1, the V gene TRBV3-1; D is uncertain. This CDR3 comprises 14 residues. Trimming left V 3 bases short and J 6 bases short, with 14 bases between. Germline V gene data show CDR1 as LGHDT and CDR2 as YNNKEL (reference sequence). Here the CDR3 reads CASSHGGSASEAFF. In DNA form, the CDR3 reads TGTGCCAGCAGCCACGGAGGGTCCGCTTCTGAAGCTTTCTTT.

This clonotype was recorded only once. The rearrangement joins TRBV12-3 or TRBV12-4 to TRBJ2-1; D uncertain. The CDR3 is made up of 12 amino acids. The V end was cut by 5 bases, the J end by 5 bases, with 7 bases between. The CDR3 here is CASSIAHNEQFF. CDR3 DNA sequence: TGTGCCAGCAGTATTGCCCACAATGAGCAGTTCTTC.

This clonotype was detected a few times. V and J are TRBV5-1 and TRBJ2-5, with TRBD2 matching over 11 bases. Looked up from germline, CDR1 is SGHRS and CDR2 is YFSETQ. The CDR3 is made up of 15 amino acids. V shed 0 bases, J shed 4 bases, and the junction held 2 bases outside the gene matches. CDR3 sequence (DNA): TGCGCCAGCAGCTTGGCCGGACTAGCGGGAGAGACCCAGTACTTC. Translation: CASSLAGLAGETQYF.

This chain joins TRBV3-1 and TRBJ2-3; the D call may be TRBD1 or TRBD2 (5 bases each). Trimming stripped 0 bases from V and 2 bases from J, with 12 bases between. The CDR3 is 16 residues long. Germline V gene sequence: CDR1 LGHDT, CDR2 YNNKEL (reference sequence). CDR3 sequence: CASSQDRGDLTDTQYF. Written as DNA, the CDR3 is TGTGCCAGCAGCCAAGATCGTGGGGACCTCACAGATACGCAGTATTTT.

In this sample, this clonotype turned up a few times. This chain joins TRBV18 and TRBJ2-5, with D unresolved. Trimming cost V 3 bases and J 0 bases, with 8 bases left between them. In germline, CDR1 is KGHSH, CDR2 LQKENI. The CDR3 has 14 residues. Written as DNA, the CDR3 is TGTGCCAGCTCACCCGGACGGTACCAAGAGACCCAGTACTTC. Its protein product is CASSPGRYQETQYF.

Only a few counts were recorded for this clonotype. The chain recombines TRBV25-1 with TRBJ2-7; D might be TRBD1 or TRBD2, each matching 6 bases. Germline V gene data show CDR1 as MGHDK and CDR2 as SYGVNS. The CDR3 is 15 amino acids. V lost 5 bases, J lost 2 bases, and 16 bases lay in between. CDR3 loop: CASSKTGGGPYEQYF. CDR3 DNA: TGTGCCAGCAGTAAGACAGGAGGGGGGCCCTACGAGCAGTACTTC.

Concerning this clonotype itself: No DNA is shown, since the ends of the CDR3 on it are uncertain; the CDR3 is the one TCRdb lists. This chain joins TRBV29-1 and TRBJ1-2; the table's D gene call, TRBD1, was not cross checked with the DNA. Germline CDR1 is SQVTM and CDR2 is ANQGSEA. Termini included, the CDR3 measures 13 amino acids. CDR3 protein: CSVSTGTNYGCTF.

A word on this clonotype: A much larger clone sits a single nucleotide away, making a read error possible. The chain is built from TRBV4-2 and TRBJ1-2; TRBD1 might be the D (6 bases). Germline assignment: CDR1 LGHNA and CDR2 YNFKEQ. The CDR3 runs to 14 residues. This CDR3 reads CAGSQDGTTYGYTF. The CDR3 region has the DNA TGTGCCGGCAGCCAAGATGGGACAACCTATGGCTACACCTTC.

V gene TRBV12-3 or TRBV12-4 combines with J gene TRBJ1-2, with 7 positions matching TRBD1. The CDR3 is made up of 14 amino acids. V was clipped by 4 bases and J by 2 bases; unmatched bases: 4. The CDR3 sequence is CASSSGGVNYGYTF. The DNA of the CDR3 is TGTGCCAGCAGTTCAGGGGGGGTAAACTATGGCTACACCTTC.

In its sample, this clonotype was seen many times. The chain uses TRBV12-3 or TRBV12-4 and TRBJ2-1; D remains ambiguous. The CDR3 loop spans 11 amino acids. Trimming took off 3 bases at V and 6 bases at J, with 3 bases between the two ends. The CDR3 DNA sequence: TGTGCCAGCAGTTTCCTCAATGAGCAGTTCTTC. This gives the protein CASSFLNEQFF.

This clonotype was detected only a few times. The genes are TRBV10-3 and TRBJ1-2; D unclear. V was trimmed by 6 bases and J by 8 bases, leaving 13 bases between them. Germline-derived CDR1 and CDR2 are ENHRY and SYGVKD. The CDR3 consists of 12 residues. CDR3 sequence reads: CAIRPSIGGYTF. CDR3 coding DNA: TGTGCCATCAGACCGTCAATCGGCGGCTACACCTTC.

This clonotype was seen many times. The chain uses TRBV29-1 and TRBJ2-5; the D gene is possibly TRBD2 (6 bases). Germline CDR1 and CDR2: SQVTM and ANQGSEA. V dropped 3 bases and J dropped 7 bases, with 6 bases sitting between them. There are 10 residues in the CDR3. The CDR3 sequence is CSVDGGTQYF. CDR3 DNA sequence: TGCAGCGTTGACGGGGGGACCCAGTACTTC.

The chain is built from TRBV5-1 and TRBJ1-2; 10 bases are shared with TRBD1. Germline V CDR1 and CDR2: SGHRS, YFSETQ. With V trimmed by 4 bases and J by 10 bases, 4 bases remained unmatched. CDR3 length equals 12 residues. In nucleotides, the CDR3 is TGCGCCAGCAGCGGACAGGGGGATGACTACACCTTC. Amino acid sequence: CASSGQGDDYTF.

The rearrangement links TRBV5-1 to TRBJ2-3; 8 nucleotides agree with TRBD2. CDR3 length: 17 amino acids. Germline V gives CDR1 SGHRS, CDR2 YFSETQ. V lost 2 bases and J lost 3; bases outside the gene matches: 11. The CDR3: CASSFQRSGAGTDTQYF. The CDR3 DNA sequence: TGCGCCAGCAGCTTTCAGCGTAGCGGGGCTGGAACAGATACGCAGTATTTT.